This T cell receptor (beta chain) was captured in a study of sequential checkpoint blockade in melanoma (dated by TCRdb to 2018 to 2020). Background for the entire study: Using 1:1 randomization, the trial assigned patients either to first-line nivolumab followed by ipilimumab (arm A) or to ipilimumab followed by nivolumab (arm B). Maintenance nivolumab came after each of the two trial sequences.

The immunoSEQ Assay was used to immunosequence TCRbeta CDR3 regions from genomic DNA. Prior to high-throughput sequencing, genomic DNA was amplified by bias-controlled multiplex PCR. Regarding the original processing steps: To quantify the absolute abundance of each unique TCRbeta CDR3 region, the sequences were collapsed and filtered. Clonality, defined as 1 minus Pielou's evenness, was calculated using only productive rearrangements. Clones with significantly greater frequencies in on-treatment versus baseline samples were identified using a previously published method. The immuneACCESS repertoire file appears here via TCRdb, limited to in-frame rearrangements. These files lack a portion of the clones; in checked studies, under half of the deficit traces to unresolved V genes, and the cause of the others is not known. The V and J calls and the clone size are those of that table, but D and trimming were determined from the DNA. The sample table contains some 12,000 clones; only one count was recorded for over 60% of them. About 50% of the sample belongs to the ten largest clones.

CDR1 and CDR2 were assigned from the germline V gene as LGHNA and YSLEER. From the cysteine up to the phenylalanine, the CDR3 has a length of 16 residues. Only the CDR3 region is kept as DNA, spanning 48 bases read in frame from base 1. Ends trimmed: V by 0 bases, J by 4 bases; bases unmatched to a gene: 3. Overall study outcomes, separate from this receptor: The model for predicting response that combines TCR metrics with mutation burden needs to be validated in larger, independent patient cohorts.

The treatment or condition label corresponds to: randomized to nivolumab then ipilimumab (arm A) or the reverse (arm B). None of the patients in the trial had previously been given DNA-damaging chemotherapy. Live CD3+CD8+ cells negative for CD19 and CD56 were sorted from thawed PBMCs on a FACS Aria II flow cytometer. Samples were obtained from patients with melanoma enrolled in CheckMate 064, a randomized, open-label phase II trial of sequential checkpoint blockade. Peripheral blood mononuclear cells were collected by leukapheresis, purified using Ficoll-Paque, and frozen in human serum containing about 9.8% DMSO. Purity of sorted blood CD3+CD8+ cells was verified at >95% immediately after sorting, followed by DNA extraction. Comment on this clone: Its recognized antigen is unknown. Nothing much larger sits one base from this clone, and base qualities are not available.

This receptor was identified in a human donor with melanoma. The rearranged segments are TRBV4-3 and TRBJ1-6; 7 central nucleotides agree with TRBD1. Sequencing was performed on CD8+ T cells sorted from blood (inferred from file names), taken from a patient given nivolumab and ipilimumab in sequence. The CDR3 protein sequence reads: CASSQDRGMYNSPLHF. The DNA sequence follows: TGCGCCAGCAGCCAAGACAGGGGGATGTATAATTCACCCCTCCACTTT.